This TCR beta chain was sequenced in a study of blood T cell repertoires in COVID-19 (TCRdb year 2020). Notes on the research overall: Samples covering the acute and convalescent phases of COVID-19 were provided by collaborators in the United States, Italy and Spain. Deeply sampled blood TCRbeta repertoires from subjects exposed to, actively infected with, or recovered from COVID-19 were included in the dataset. Where available, HLA class I and class II types were taken from metadata supplied by the sample provider and were not determined by assay-based typing. The material from the prospective study consisted of cDNA or gDNA derived from T cells, B-cell-depleted T cells, or PBMCs. Sample metadata almost always included a de-identified subject ID, COVID-19 status, age in years and sex. The samples were drawn from the first 160 participants of the ongoing ImmuneRACE study and from under 1,500 subjects provided by 6 global collaborators. A freely available public database, intended as a resource for researchers studying the immune response to SARS-CoV-2, is where the repertoires were released. Overall study results and their limits: How much clinical and demographic metadata was included differed by source and by participant, and the metadata was provided uncurated.

From the germline V gene, CDR1 is MDHEN and CDR2 is SYDVKM. Relative to germline, V is 8 bases shorter and J is 0 bases shorter, with 9 bases between their ends. The CDR3 sequence holds 13 residues, the cysteine and phenylalanine included. The only DNA kept is the CDR3, 39 bases in frame from the first base. TCRbeta CDR3 regions were amplified from genomic DNA by means of the immunoSEQ Assay, a bias-controlled multiplex PCR. Per the original workflow: The number of nucleated cells in each sample was estimated by amplification of reference gene primers within the assay. Sequence reads were collapsed and filtered to measure the absolute abundance of every unique TCRbeta CDR3 rearrangement. Productive Simpson clonality was computed per sample as the square root of Simpson's diversity index over productive rearrangements. What TCRdb holds here is the immuneACCESS table cut down to in-frame rearrangements. Part of the clones is not present; checked against another copy, under half of the missing clones reflect an unresolved V gene, and the others are unexplained. That table is the source of V, J and clone size, and D and trimming were worked out from the DNA. Across this sample there are about 390,000 clones, with 85% to 90% seen only once. The ten top clones hold 10% of the sample.

In the prospective study, participants were about 18 to 89 years old, resided in about two dozen geographic areas of the United States, and were enrolled through a virtual design. In the prospective study, participants were assigned to cohorts based on the clinical history participants reported in a screening survey and a study questionnaire. Recovered participants in ImmuneRACE Cohort 3 were defined as having two consecutive negative NP/OP PCR tests, clearance from a healthcare professional, or resolution of symptoms. Mobile phlebotomists in the prospective study collected whole blood, serum and a nasopharyngeal or oropharyngeal swab from every participant. Additional blood draws and questionnaires over a 2-month period could optionally be provided by prospective study participants. Blood samples from the prospective study were shipped frozen or at room temperature prior to DNA extraction. Remarks on this clone: No cognate antigen has been identified for it. No base quality values were provided; no much bigger clone lies one nucleotide off.

In this chain, TRBV28 is recombined with TRBJ2-3, with a weak D call of TRBD2 (6 bases match). Sequenced material: PBMCs or T cells enriched from blood (not recorded which). This clonotype was sampled from a woman aged 45-59 years who had recovered from COVID-19. The CDR3 loop reads CASGLPSTDTQYF. The DNA reads TGTGCCAGCGGACTACCCAGCACAGATACGCAGTATTTT.